This T cell receptor (beta chain) was documented in a study of cytomegalovirus exposure and HLA in healthy donors. Study conclusions and caveats: Exclusion as indistinguishable affected some V segments, including TRBV6-2 and TRBV6-3. Most observed TCR sequences were rare, whereas some public TCRs were detected in many donors.

Nominally healthy donors were sampled, though unrecorded immune exposures were likely. The CDR3 covers 14 residues. Germline V gene sequence: CDR1 KGHSH, CDR2 LQKENI. The trim removed 6 bases at V and 1 base at J, leaving 5 bases unmatched. PCR used 60 Vbeta primers and 13 Jbeta primers. This table comes from immunoSEQ multiplex PCR, and its TCRdb copy is limited to in-frame clones, with some not included. The data contain some 130,000 clones, roughly four fifths of them seen just once; the ten biggest clones take up roughly 1.8%. As to this clone: Antigen specificity is unknown. The same CDR3 arises from other DNA sequences in this sample as well.

Material: PBMCs. This TCR was recovered from a woman aged 50 to 60 in good health and CMV-seronegative. The chain joins TRBV18 to TRBJ1-1, with 7 nucleotides matching TRBD1. The CDR3 is CASSPGQENTEAFF. DNA for the CDR3: TGTGCCAGCTCCCCCGGACAGGAGAACACTGAAGCTTTCTTT.